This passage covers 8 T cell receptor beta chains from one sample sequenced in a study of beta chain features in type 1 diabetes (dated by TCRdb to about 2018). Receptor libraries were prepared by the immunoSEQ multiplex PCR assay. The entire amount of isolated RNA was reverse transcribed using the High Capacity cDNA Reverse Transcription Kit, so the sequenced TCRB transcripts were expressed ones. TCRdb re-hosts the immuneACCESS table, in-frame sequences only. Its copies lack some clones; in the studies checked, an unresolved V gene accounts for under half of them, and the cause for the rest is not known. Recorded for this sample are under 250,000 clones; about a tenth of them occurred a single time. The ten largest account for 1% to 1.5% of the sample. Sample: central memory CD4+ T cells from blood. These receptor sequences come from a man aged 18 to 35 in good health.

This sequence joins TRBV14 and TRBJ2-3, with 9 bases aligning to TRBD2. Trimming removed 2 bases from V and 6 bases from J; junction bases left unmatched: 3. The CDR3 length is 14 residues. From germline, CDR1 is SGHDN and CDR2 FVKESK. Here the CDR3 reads CASSQLAGVDTQYF. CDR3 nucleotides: TGTGCCAGCAGCCAATTAGCGGGGGTGGATACGCAGTATTTT.

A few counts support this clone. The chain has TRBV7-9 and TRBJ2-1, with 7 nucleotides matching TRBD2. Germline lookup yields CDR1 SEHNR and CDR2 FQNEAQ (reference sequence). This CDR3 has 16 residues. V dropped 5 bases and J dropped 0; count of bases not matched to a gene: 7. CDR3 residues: CASSQARGSSYNEQFF. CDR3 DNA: TGTGCCAGCAGCCAAGCGCGCGGGAGCTCCTACAATGAGCAGTTCTTC.

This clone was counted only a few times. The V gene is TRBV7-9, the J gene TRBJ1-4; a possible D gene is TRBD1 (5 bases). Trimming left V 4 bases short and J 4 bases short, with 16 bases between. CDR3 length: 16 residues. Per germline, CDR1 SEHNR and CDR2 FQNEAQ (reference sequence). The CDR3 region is CASSSWGTAINEKLFF. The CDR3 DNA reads TGTGCCAGCAGCTCCTGGGGGACGGCGATTAATGAAAAACTGTTTTTT.

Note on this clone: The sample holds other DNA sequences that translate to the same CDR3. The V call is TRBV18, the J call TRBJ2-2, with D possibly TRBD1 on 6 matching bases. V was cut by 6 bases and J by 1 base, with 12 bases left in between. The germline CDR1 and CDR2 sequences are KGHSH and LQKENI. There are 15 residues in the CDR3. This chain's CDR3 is CASSPGQRNTGELFF. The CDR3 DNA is TGTGCCAGCTCCCCAGGACAGCGGAACACCGGGGAGCTGTTTTTT.

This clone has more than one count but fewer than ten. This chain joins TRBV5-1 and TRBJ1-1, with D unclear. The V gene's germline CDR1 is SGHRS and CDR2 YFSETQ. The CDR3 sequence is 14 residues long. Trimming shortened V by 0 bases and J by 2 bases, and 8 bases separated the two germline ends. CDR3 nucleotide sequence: TGCGCCAGCAGCTTGGTCCCACCAAACACTGAAGCTTTCTTT. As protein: CASSLVPPNTEAFF.

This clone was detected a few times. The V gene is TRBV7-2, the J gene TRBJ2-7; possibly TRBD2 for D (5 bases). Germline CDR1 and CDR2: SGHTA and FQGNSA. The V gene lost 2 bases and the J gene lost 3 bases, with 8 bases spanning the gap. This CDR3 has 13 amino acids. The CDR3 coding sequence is TGTGCCAGCAGCTTAAGGGCGGGCTACGAGCAGTACTTC. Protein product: CASSLRAGYEQYF. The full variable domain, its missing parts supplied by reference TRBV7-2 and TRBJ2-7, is GAGVSQSPSNKVTEKGKDVELRCDPISGHTALYWYRQSLGQGLEFLIYFQGNSAPDKSGLPSDRFSAERTGGSVSTLTIQRTQQEDSAVYLCASSLRAGYEQYFGPGTRLTVT.

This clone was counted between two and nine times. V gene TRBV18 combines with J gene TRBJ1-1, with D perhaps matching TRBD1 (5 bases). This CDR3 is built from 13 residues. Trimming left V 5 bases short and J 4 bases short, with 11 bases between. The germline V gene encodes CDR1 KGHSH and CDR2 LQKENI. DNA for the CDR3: TGTGCCAGCTCAGGAGGGGTGGGCACTGAAGCTTTCTTT. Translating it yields CASSGGVGTEAFF. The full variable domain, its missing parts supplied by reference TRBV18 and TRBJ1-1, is NAGVMQNPRHLVRRRGQEARLRCSPMKGHSHVYWYRQLPEEGLKFMVYLQKENIIDESGMPKERFSAEFPKEGPSILRIQQVVRGDSAAYFCASSGGVGTEAFFGQGTRLTVV.

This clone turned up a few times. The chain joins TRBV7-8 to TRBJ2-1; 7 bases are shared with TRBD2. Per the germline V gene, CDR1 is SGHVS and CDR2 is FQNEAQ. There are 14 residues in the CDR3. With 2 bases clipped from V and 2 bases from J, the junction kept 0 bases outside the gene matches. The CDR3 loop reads CASSLLAAYNEQFF. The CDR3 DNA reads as TGTGCCAGCAGCTTACTAGCGGCCTACAATGAGCAGTTCTTC.